One and the same sample provided the 8 T cell receptor beta chains below, sequenced in a study of T-cell reconstitution after alpha-beta-depleted transplantation in children (dated by TCRdb to the mid-2010s). This sample's treatment or condition label indicates: allogeneic hematopoietic cell transplantation with graft depleted of TCRalphabeta T cells and CD19 B cells. The library was generated by PCR. Sequencing was carried out with an Illumina HiSeq 2500. Molecular barcoding was employed in the preparation of TCR libraries, with unique molecular identifiers being used to normalize TCRbeta repertoire quantification. Clones were called with MiXCR by TCRdb after fastp trimmed the public reads at Q25, and only in-frame beta chains were retained. Duplicate CDR3 protein sequences are folded into a single record with the most common DNA and genes. This sample has 300,000 or so distinct CDR3 sequences in its table, and approximately 23% of those were observed once. The ten largest clones represent approximately 10% of the sample.

The sequencing used PBMCs, mostly from graft donor cells, collected 180 days after TCRalphabeta/CD19-depleted stem cell transplant. These receptors were taken from a male patient between 5 and 17 years old who had a stem cell transplant for acute lymphoblastic leukemia, so the T cells may come from the graft donor.

This clonotype was detected many times. J is TRBJ2-3 and V is TRBV7-3; D not resolved. The germline CDR1 and CDR2 sequences are SGHTA and FQGTGA. Deletions cut 2 bases from V and 2 bases from J, with 17 bases between. This CDR3 is built from 17 residues. CDR3 coding DNA: TGTGCCAGCAGCTTACGTTATCCCCCAAGCTACACAGATACGCAGTATTTT. This translates into CASSLRYPPSYTDTQYF.

This clonotype was seen a few times. This chain connects TRBV7-8 to TRBJ2-7; TRBD1 might be the D (6 bases). V lost 4 bases to trimming and J lost 7 bases, with 17 bases between them. Germline CDR1 reads SGHVS; CDR2 reads FQNEAQ. This CDR3 region has 14 residues. CDR3 DNA: TGTGCCAGCAGCTGGGCGCCCGGGACACCGGAGCAGTACTTC. Amino acids: CASSWAPGTPEQYF.

This clonotype has a count of ten or more. The chain joins TRBV13 to TRBJ2-1; TRBD2 is a possible D gene (5 bases). The CDR3 consists of 16 residues. CDR1 and CDR2 from the germline V gene are PRHDT and FYEKMQ (reference sequence). V was cut by 5 bases and J by 1 base, with 15 bases left in between. The CDR3 loop reads CASSPGLSMSYNEQFF. CDR3 bases: TGTGCCAGCAGCCCAGGACTTTCTATGTCCTACAATGAGCAGTTCTTC.

This clonotype was seen a few times. The chain has TRBV15 and TRBJ1-4; D is uncertain. The CDR3 consists of 14 residues. V lost 3 bases to trimming and J lost 0 bases, with 5 bases between them. The V gene's germline CDR1 is LNHNV and CDR2 YYDKDF (reference sequence). The CDR3 nucleotides are TGTGCCACCAGCAGCCGAACAACTAATGAAAAACTGTTTTTT. Its translation: CATSSRTTNEKLFF. The whole variable domain, filled in from reference TRBV15 and TRBJ1-4, reads DAMVIQNPRYQVTQFGKPVTLSCSQTLNHNVMYWYQQKSSQAPKLLFHYYDKDFNNEADTPDNFQSRRPNTSFCFLDIRSPGLGDTAMYLCATSSRTTNEKLFFGSGTQLSVL.

The rearrangement uses TRBV20-1 and TRBJ2-2; D remains unclear. Per germline, CDR1 DFQATT and CDR2 SNEGSKA (reference sequence). The V end lost 5 bases, the J end lost 4 bases, and 20 bases lay between the germline ends. The CDR3 contains 16 residues. CDR3 residues: CSAPLLQALGTGELFF. In DNA, the CDR3 is TGCAGTGCTCCTCTGCTTCAAGCTTTAGGCACCGGGGAGCTGTTTTTT.

This chain uses TRBV2 with TRBJ2-1; D perhaps matches TRBD1 (5 bases). CDR1 is SNHLY and CDR2 is FYNNEI in the germline V gene. The length of the CDR3 is 15 residues. Trimming cost V 4 bases and J 6 bases, with 16 bases left between them. The chain's CDR3 is CASSVGLRPLNEQFF. The DNA of the CDR3 is TGTGCCAGCAGTGTGGGGCTAAGACCCCTCAATGAGCAGTTCTTC.

This clonotype turned up a few times. J is TRBJ2-7 and V is TRBV6-5; TRBD2 agrees at 11 bases. Losses at the gene ends were 4 bases for V and 2 bases for J; bases not matched to a gene: 1. The CDR3 has 14 residues. CDR1 is MNHEY, CDR2 SVGAGI, per germline. Written as DNA, the CDR3 is TGTGCCAGCAGTTTGACTAGCGGGGCCTACGAGCAGTACTTC. It yields the protein CASSLTSGAYEQYF.

The genes are TRBV20-1 and TRBJ2-7; 8 bases are shared with TRBD1. Germline lookup yields CDR1 DFQATT and CDR2 SNEGSKA (reference sequence). This CDR3 comprises 13 residues. Trimming took 0 bases from V and 9 from J; bases not matched to a gene: 7. The CDR3 loop is CSARDRGRSRQYF. As DNA, the CDR3 is TGCAGTGCTAGAGACAGGGGGCGTTCTAGGCAGTACTTC.